This T cell receptor beta chain is from a study of CD8+ T cells in alopecia areata. Trimming removed 5 bases from V and 3 bases from J, with 20 bases in between. Germline V gives CDR1 SGHVS, CDR2 FQNEAQ. CDR3 length: 16 amino acids. Treatment specified: oral pan-JAK inhibitor, 5-10 mg twice daily. Reverse transcription of extracted RNA yielded cDNA, which provided the sequencing template. The data were produced by immunoSEQ multiplex PCR, yet TCRdb's version contains in-frame clones alone and is incomplete. The data contain 90,000 to 120,000 clones, about four fifths of them singletons. This clone was seen more than once but under ten times.

The gene calls are TRBV7-8 and TRBJ2-7; D may be TRBD1 or TRBD2 (6 bases each). The receptor's source is a human donor with alopecia areata. The sequencing here drew on CD8+ T cells sorted from blood, taken at week 24, from a patient treated with tofacitinib. CDR3 DNA sequence: TGTGCCAGCAGCCTAAGGGATAGGGGGGCTGTCTACGAGCAGTACTTC. Its protein is CASSLRDRGAVYEQYF.